These 9 T cell receptor beta chains originate from one sample sequenced in a study of blood T cell repertoires in COVID-19. Method: immunoSEQ multiplex PCR; TCRdb's copy keeps in-frame clones and lacks some. The sample has 95,000 to 110,000 clones, roughly 82% seen once. Sequenced: peripheral blood. The receptors stem from a man in his 60s with acute or convalescent COVID-19.

V usage is TRBV2 and J usage is TRBJ1-4; possibly TRBD1 for D (5 bases). Looked up from germline, CDR1 is SNHLY and CDR2 is FYNNEI. The CDR3 totals 15 residues. V shed 5 bases and J shed 8 bases, with 18 bases lying between them. The CDR3: CASSSSGTPGEKLFF. CDR3 sequence (DNA): TGTGCCAGCAGTTCCTCCGGGACTCCGGGGGAAAAACTGTTTTTT.

A single count supports this clone. V usage is TRBV4-1 and J usage is TRBJ1-4, with TRBD1 matching 8 bases. This CDR3 has 16 residues. Trimming at V came to 0 bases and at J to 8 bases, leaving 8 bases not matched to a gene. Germline V gene data show CDR1 as MGHRA and CDR2 as YSYEKL. The CDR3 DNA is TGCGCCAGCAGCCAAGATCCCAGGGGGCTAAGCGAAAAACTGTTTTTT. This translates into CASSQDPRGLSEKLFF.

The chain is built from TRBV6-2 or TRBV6-3 and TRBJ1-6; 7 positions agree with TRBD1. Germline CDR1 reads MNHEY; CDR2 reads SVGEGT. The length of the CDR3 is 14 residues. The junction had 6 bases not matched to a gene; V was cut back by 6 bases and J by 7 bases. The chain's CDR3 is CASSNRGPNSPLHF. CDR3 DNA sequence: TGTGCCAGCAGCAACAGGGGCCCAAATTCACCCCTCCACTTT.

The chain joins TRBV4-3 to TRBJ1-5; D uncertain. CDR3 size: 16 residues. CDR1 and CDR2 (germline): LGHNA, YSLEER. Trimming pared 1 base from V and 2 bases from J, leaving 12 bases between. The CDR3 is CASSQGPLAGNQPQHF. The CDR3 DNA reads TGCGCCAGCAGCCAAGGACCTCTCGCGGGCAATCAGCCCCAGCATTTT.

A single count supports this clone. The chain employs TRBV30 and TRBJ1-1; D possibly corresponds to TRBD1 (5 bases). CDR3 length: 14 amino acids. Germline V gives CDR1 GTSNPN, CDR2 SVGIG (reference sequence). Trimming shortened V by 3 bases and J by 4 bases, and 15 bases separated the two germline ends. Here the CDR3 reads CAWREFGGTTEAFF. Here the CDR3 DNA reads TGTGCCTGGAGGGAATTCGGGGGGACCACTGAAGCTTTCTTT.

The chain joins TRBV27 to TRBJ1-1, with 8 bases identical to TRBD1. After removal of 2 bases from V and 3 bases from J, the junction contained 2 bases not matched to a gene. Germline V gives CDR1 MNHEY, CDR2 SMNVEV (reference sequence). The CDR3 covers 14 residues. The CDR3 loop is CASSLQGAHTEAFF. CDR3 sequence (DNA): TGTGCCAGCAGTTTACAGGGGGCACACACTGAAGCTTTCTTT.

The CDR3 loop reads CATSDIGWTGDAGELFF. CDR3 DNA: TGTGCCACCAGTGATATAGGGTGGACAGGGGACGCCGGGGAGCTGTTTTTT. The V call is TRBV24-1, the J call TRBJ2-2; 9 nucleotides match TRBD1. Per germline, CDR1 KGHDR and CDR2 SFDVKD. This CDR3 has 17 residues. Trimming took 3 bases from V and 6 from J; bases not matched to a gene: 10.

V is TRBV11-3 and J is TRBJ2-1; no firm D call. CDR1 is SGHNT and CDR2 is YENEEA in the germline V gene. The CDR3 is 12 residues long. The V end was cut by 1 base, the J end by 8 bases, with 6 bases between. DNA for the CDR3: TGTGCCAGCAGCTTAGTTGAGGATGAGCAGTTCTTC. This translates into CASSLVEDEQFF.

The chain joins TRBV2 to TRBJ2-1; perhaps TRBD2 as D (6 bases). Germline CDR1 SNHLY, CDR2 FYNNEI. The ends were cut back, 1 base at V and 7 bases at J, with 14 bases in the middle. The CDR3 is 15 residues long. CDR3 sequence reads: CASSEGLLGGNEQFF. The DNA for the CDR3 is TGTGCCAGCAGTGAAGGCCTACTTGGGGGGAATGAGCAGTTCTTC.